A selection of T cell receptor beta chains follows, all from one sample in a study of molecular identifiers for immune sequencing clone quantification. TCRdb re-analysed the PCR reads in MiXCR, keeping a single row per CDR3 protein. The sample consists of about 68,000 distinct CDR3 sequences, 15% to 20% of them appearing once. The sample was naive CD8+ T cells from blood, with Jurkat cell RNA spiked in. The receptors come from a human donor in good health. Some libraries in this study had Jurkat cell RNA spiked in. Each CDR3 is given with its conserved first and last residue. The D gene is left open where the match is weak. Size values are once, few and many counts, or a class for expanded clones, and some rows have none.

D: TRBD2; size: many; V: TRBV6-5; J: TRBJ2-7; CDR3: CASSYSGAGDVYEQYF; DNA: TGTGCCAGCAGTTACTCAGGAGCGGGAGATGTCTACGAGCAGTACTTC
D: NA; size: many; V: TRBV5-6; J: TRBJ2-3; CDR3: CASSLVRESTDTQYF; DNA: TGTGCCAGCAGCTTGGTGCGGGAAAGCACAGATACGCAGTATTTT
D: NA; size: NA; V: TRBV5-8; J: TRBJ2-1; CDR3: CASSPGAVSYNEQFF; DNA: TGTGCCAGCAGCCCGGGGGCCGTGTCCTACAATGAGCAGTTCTTC
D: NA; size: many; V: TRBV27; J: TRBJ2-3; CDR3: CASSLGTLRTDTQYF; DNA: TGTGCCAGCAGTCTTGGGACACTACGCACAGATACGCAGTATTTT
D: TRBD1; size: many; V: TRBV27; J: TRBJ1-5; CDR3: CASSQTSGTGGYEGNQPQHF; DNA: TGTGCCAGCAGTCAAACTTCCGGGACAGGGGGCTATGAAGGCAATCAGCCCCAGCATTTT
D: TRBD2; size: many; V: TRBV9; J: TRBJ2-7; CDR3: CASSLSGGPYEQYF; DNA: TGTGCCAGCAGCCTCAGCGGGGGGCCCTACGAGCAGTACTTC
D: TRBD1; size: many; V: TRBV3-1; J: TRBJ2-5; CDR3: CASSLPGQGTETQYF; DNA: TGTGCCAGCAGCCTACCGGGACAGGGTACGGAGACCCAGTACTTC
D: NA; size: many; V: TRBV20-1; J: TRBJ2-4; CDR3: CSAFHRDLLAKNIQYF; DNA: TGCAGTGCCTTCCACAGGGATCTTCTAGCCAAAAACATTCAGTACTTC
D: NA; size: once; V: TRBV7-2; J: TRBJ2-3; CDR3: CASGGGGQYTDTQYF; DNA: TGTGCCAGTGGGGGGGGGGGACAATACACAGATACGCAGTATTTT
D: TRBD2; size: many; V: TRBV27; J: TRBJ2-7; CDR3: CASSSLTSGGRAYEQYF; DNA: TGTGCCAGCAGTTCCCTGACTAGCGGGGGACGGGCGTACGAGCAGTACTTC
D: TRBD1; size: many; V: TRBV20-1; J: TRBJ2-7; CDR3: CSATDRSSYEQYF; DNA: TGCAGTGCTACGGACAGGAGCTCCTACGAGCAGTACTTC
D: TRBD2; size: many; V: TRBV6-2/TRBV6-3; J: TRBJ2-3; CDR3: CASSLVPTPLAGFTDTQYF; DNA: TGTGCCAGCAGCCTAGTGCCAACGCCACTAGCGGGCTTCACAGATACGCAGTATTTT
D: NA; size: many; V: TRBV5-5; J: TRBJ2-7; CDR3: CASQTTGGSYEQYF; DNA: TGTGCCAGCCAAACGACCGGGGGAAGCTACGAGCAGTACTTC
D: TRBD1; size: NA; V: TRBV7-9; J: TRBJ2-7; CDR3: CASNLDRTGFTEQYF; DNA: TGTGCCAGCAACTTAGACCGGACAGGGTTTACCGAGCAGTACTTC
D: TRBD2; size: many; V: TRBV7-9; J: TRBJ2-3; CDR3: CASSSSIAGGPSTDTQYF; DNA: TGTGCCAGCAGCTCGTCGATAGCGGGAGGGCCGAGCACAGATACGCAGTATTTT
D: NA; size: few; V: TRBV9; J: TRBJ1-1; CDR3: CASSVGPYTEAFF; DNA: TGTGCCAGCAGCGTAGGTCCGTACACTGAAGCTTTCTTT
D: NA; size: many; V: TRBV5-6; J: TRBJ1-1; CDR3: CASSLQDTEAFF; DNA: TGTGCCAGCAGCTTGCAAGACACTGAAGCTTTCTTT
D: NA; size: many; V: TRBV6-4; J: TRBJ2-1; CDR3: CASSLIQGIPVNEQFF; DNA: TGTGCCAGCAGTCTGATTCAGGGAATCCCTGTAAATGAGCAGTTCTTC
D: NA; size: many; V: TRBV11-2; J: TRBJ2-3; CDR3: CASSLTHTSMDTQYF; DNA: TGTGCCAGCAGCCTAACCCATACGAGCATGGATACGCAGTATTTT
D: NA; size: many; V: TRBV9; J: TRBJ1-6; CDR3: CASSVVNSVYNSPLHF; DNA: TGTGCCAGCAGCGTAGTCAACAGCGTTTATAATTCACCCCTCCACTTT
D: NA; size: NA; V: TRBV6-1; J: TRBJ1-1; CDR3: CASSERSRGARVLSAEAFF; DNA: TGTGCCAGCAGTGAACGGTCGAGGGGGGCGCGAGTTTTGTCCGCTGAAGCTTTCTTT
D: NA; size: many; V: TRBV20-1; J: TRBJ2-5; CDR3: CSAFPLSDLRTQYF; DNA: TGCAGTGCTTTTCCGCTTAGCGACCTAAGGACCCAGTACTTC
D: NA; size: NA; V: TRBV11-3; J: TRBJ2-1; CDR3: CASRDREERNEQFF; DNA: TGTGCCTCCCGCGACAGGGAGGAACGGAATGAGCAGTTCTTC
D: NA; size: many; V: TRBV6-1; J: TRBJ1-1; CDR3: CASSHPGFTEAFF; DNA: TGTGCCAGCAGTCATCCAGGGTTCACTGAAGCTTTCTTT
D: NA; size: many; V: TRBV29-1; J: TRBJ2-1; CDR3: CSVQGGQFF; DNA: TGCAGCGTTCAAGGTGGGCAGTTCTTC
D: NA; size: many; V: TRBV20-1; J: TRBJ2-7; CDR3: CSARVGGAYEQYF; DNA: TGCAGTGCTAGAGTAGGTGGAGCCTACGAGCAGTACTTC
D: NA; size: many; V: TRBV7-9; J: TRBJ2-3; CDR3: CASSEETSTDTQYF; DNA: TGTGCCAGCAGCGAAGAGACTTCCACAGATACGCAGTATTTT
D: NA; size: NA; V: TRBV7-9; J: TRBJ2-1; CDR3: CAGSSENNPHEQFF; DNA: TGTGCCGGCAGCTCGGAAAACAACCCCCACGAGCAGTTCTTC
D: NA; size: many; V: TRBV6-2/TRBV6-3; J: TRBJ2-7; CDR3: CASSFATGIYEQYF; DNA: TGTGCCAGCAGTTTCGCTACAGGGATCTACGAGCAGTACTTC
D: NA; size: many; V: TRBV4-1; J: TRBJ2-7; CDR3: CASSQGTLSYEQYF; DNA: TGCGCCAGCAGCCAGGGGACACTTTCCTACGAGCAGTACTTC
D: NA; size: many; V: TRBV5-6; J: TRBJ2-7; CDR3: CASSYISAGPYEQYF; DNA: TGTGCCAGCAGCTACATTTCCGCTGGGCCCTACGAGCAGTACTTC
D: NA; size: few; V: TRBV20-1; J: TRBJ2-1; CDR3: CGARGGTRIANEQFF; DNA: TGCGGTGCTAGGGGCGGGACACGAATCGCGAATGAGCAGTTCTTC
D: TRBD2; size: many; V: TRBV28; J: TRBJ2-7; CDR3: CASSLLAGVSTYEQYF; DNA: TGTGCCAGCAGTTTACTAGCGGGAGTTTCCACCTACGAGCAGTACTTC
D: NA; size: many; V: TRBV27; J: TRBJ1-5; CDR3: CASSLWPNQPQHF; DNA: TGTGCCAGCAGTTTATGGCCCAATCAGCCCCAGCATTTT
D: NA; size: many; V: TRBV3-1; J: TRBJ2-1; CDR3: CASSQESWGGPNEQFF; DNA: TGTGCCAGCAGCCAAGAATCGTGGGGCGGGCCGAATGAGCAGTTCTTC
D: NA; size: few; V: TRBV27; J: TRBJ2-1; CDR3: CASSLSPGARNEQFF; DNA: TGTGCCAGCAGTTTATCACCGGGAGCCAGGAATGAGCAGTTCTTC
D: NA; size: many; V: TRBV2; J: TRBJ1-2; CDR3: CASSLTGAVNYGYTF; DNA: TGTGCCAGCAGCCTAACCGGGGCAGTCAACTATGGCTACACCTTC
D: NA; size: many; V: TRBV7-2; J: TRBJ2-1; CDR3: CASRHIRGNEQFF; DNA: TGTGCCAGCAGACACATAAGGGGCAATGAGCAGTTCTTC
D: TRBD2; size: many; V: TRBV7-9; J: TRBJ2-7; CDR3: CASSLSRRSGIPNEQYF; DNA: TGTGCCAGCAGCTTATCCCGGAGGAGCGGGATACCCAACGAGCAGTACTTC
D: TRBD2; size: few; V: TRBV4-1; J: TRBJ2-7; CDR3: CASSQVPAGVYEQYF; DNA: TGCGCCAGCAGCCAAGTCCCAGCGGGAGTATACGAGCAGTACTTC
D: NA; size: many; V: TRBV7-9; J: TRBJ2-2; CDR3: CASSLSELPGELFF; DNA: TGTGCCAGCAGCTTAAGTGAGCTCCCCGGGGAGCTGTTTTTT
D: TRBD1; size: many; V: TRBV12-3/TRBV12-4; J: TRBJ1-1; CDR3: CASRLRTGLNTEAFF; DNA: TGTGCCAGCAGGCTCAGGACAGGCCTGAACACTGAAGCTTTCTTT
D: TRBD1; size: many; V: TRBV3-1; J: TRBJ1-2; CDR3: CASSQDLPGQAHGYTF; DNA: TGTGCCAGCAGCCAAGATCTACCAGGACAGGCCCATGGCTACACCTTC
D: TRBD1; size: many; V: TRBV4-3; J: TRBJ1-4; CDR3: CASSQDQGVTNEKLFF; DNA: TGCGCCAGCAGCCAAGATCAGGGGGTAACTAATGAAAAACTGTTTTTT
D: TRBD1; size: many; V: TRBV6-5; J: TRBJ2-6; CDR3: CASSLSGGLTSLSGANVLTF; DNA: TGTGCCAGCAGTCTCTCAGGGGGCCTTACTTCCCTCTCTGGGGCCAACGTCCTGACTTTC
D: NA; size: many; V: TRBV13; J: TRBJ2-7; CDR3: CASSKEGAASYEQYF; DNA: TGTGCCAGCAGCAAAGAAGGGGCAGCCTCCTACGAGCAGTACTTC
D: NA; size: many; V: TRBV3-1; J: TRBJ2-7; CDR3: CASSQVAQTGEQYF; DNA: TGTGCCAGCAGCCAAGTCGCGCAAACGGGCGAGCAGTACTTC
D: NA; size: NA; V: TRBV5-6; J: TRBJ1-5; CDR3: CVSSLGAGNQPQHF; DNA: TGTGTCAGCAGCTTGGGGGCAGGCAATCAGCCCCAGCATTTT
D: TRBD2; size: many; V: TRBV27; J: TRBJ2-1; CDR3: CASSPPGLAGVLNNEQFF; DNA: TGTGCCAGCAGTCCCCCTGGGCTAGCGGGAGTGCTGAACAATGAGCAGTTCTTC
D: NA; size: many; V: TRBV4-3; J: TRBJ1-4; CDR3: CASSQDQGVREKLFF; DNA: TGCGCCAGCAGCCAAGATCAAGGGGTTCGTGAAAAACTGTTTTTT
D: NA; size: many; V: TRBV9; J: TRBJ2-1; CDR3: CASSVGTDSYNEQFF; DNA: TGTGCCAGCAGCGTAGGGACGGATTCCTACAATGAGCAGTTCTTC
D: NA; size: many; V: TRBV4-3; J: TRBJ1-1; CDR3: CASSQGRGFAEAFF; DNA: TGCGCCAGCAGCCAAGGAAGGGGTTTCGCTGAAGCTTTCTTT
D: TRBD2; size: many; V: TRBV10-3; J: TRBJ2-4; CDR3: CAISDLAGEGNIQYF; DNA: TGTGCCATCAGTGACCTAGCGGGAGAGGGAAACATTCAGTACTTC
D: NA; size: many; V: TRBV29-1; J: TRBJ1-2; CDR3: CSVRDSNGYGYTF; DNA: TGCAGCGTGAGGGACTCCAACGGCTATGGCTACACCTTC
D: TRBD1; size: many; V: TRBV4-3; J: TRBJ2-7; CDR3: CASSQDITGGYEQYF; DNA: TGCGCCAGCAGCCAAGATATAACAGGGGGGTACGAGCAGTACTTC
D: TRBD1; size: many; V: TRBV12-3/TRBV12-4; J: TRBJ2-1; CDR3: CASSPGQGYNEQFF; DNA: TGTGCCAGCAGTCCGGGACAGGGATACAATGAGCAGTTCTTC
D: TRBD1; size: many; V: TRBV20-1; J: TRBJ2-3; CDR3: CSARSVGTDWYTQYF; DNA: TGCAGTGCTAGAAGTGTGGGGACAGATTGGTATACGCAGTATTTT
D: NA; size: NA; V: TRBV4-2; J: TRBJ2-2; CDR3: CASSQAGHGELFF; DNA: TGTGCCAGCAGCCAAGCAGGTCACGGGGAGCTGTTTTTT
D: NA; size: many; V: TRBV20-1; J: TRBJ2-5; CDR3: CSAREQLDRVQETQYF; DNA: TGCAGTGCTAGAGAACAGCTGGACAGAGTCCAAGAGACCCAGTACTTC
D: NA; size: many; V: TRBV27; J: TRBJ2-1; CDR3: CASMEGTYNEQFF; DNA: TGTGCCAGCATGGAAGGGACCTACAATGAGCAGTTCTTC